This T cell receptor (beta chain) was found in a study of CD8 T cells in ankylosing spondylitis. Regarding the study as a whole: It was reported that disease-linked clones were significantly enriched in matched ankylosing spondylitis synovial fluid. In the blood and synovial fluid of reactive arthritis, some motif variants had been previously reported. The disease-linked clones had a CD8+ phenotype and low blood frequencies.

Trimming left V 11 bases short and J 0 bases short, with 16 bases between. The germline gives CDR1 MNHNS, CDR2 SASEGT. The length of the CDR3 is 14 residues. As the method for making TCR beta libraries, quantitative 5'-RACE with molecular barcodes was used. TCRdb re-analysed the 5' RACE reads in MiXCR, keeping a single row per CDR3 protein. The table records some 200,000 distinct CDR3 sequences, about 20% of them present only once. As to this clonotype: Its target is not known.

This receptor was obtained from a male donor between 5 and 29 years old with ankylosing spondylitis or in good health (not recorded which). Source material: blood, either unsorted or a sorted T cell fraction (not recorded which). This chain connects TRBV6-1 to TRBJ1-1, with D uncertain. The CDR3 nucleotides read TGTGCCGGGCAAGAACGAGGAATGAACACTGAAGCTTTCTTT. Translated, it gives CAGQERGMNTEAFF.